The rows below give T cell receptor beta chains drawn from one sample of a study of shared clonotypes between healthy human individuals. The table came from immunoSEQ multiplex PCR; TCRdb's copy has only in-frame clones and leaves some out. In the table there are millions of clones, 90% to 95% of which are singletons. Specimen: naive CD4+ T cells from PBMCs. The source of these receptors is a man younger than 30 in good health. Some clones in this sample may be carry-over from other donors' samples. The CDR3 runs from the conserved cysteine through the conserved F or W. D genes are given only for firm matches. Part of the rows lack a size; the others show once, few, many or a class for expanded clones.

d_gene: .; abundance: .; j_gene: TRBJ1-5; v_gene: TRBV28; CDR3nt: TGTGCCAGCAGCCCAAGCGGGGGGTGGAATCAGCCCCAGCATTTT; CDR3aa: CASSPSGGWNQPQHF
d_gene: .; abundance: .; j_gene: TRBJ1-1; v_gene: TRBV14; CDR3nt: TGTGCCAGCAGCCAAGTCTTACAGGGTACGGCTTTCTTT; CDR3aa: CASSQVLQGTAFF
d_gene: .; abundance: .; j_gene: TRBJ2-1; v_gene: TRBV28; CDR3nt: TGTGCCAGCAGTGGGTGGGTAGGGGGAACCTACAATGAGCAGTTCTTC; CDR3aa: CASSGWVGGTYNEQFF
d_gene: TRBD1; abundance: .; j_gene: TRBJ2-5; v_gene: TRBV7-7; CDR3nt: TGTGCCAGCAGTCCACAGGGGCGAGAGACCCAGTACTTC; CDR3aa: CASSPQGRETQYF
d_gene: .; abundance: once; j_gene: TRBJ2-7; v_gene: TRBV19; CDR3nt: TGTGCCAGTCGACCTAAATTCGGACGGAGTCCCTACGAGCAGTACTTC; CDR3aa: CASRPKFGRSPYEQYF
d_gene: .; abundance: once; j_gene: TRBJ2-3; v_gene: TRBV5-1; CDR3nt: TGCGCCAGCAGCTTGAGGGTCCCAGATACGCAGTATTTT; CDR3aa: CASSLRVPDTQYF
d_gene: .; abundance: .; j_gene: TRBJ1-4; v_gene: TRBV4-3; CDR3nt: TGCGCCAGCAGCCAAGATGGTTATAAGCATGAAAAACTGTTTTTT; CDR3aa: CASSQDGYKHEKLFF
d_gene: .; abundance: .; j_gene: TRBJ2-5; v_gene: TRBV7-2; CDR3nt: TGTGCCAGCACCCCCGACGAGACCCAGTACTTC; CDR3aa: CASTPDETQYF
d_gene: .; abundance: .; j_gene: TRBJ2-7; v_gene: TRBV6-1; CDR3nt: TGTGCCAGCAGTGAAGCCTTGAGCGTACCCTACGAGCAGTACTTC; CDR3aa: CASSEALSVPYEQYF
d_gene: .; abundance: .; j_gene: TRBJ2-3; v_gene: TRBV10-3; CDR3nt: TGTGCCATCAGTGAGTCGTCTCCGGGGACGCAGTATTTT; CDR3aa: CAISESSPGTQYF
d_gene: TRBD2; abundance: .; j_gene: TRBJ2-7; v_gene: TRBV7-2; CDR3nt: TGTGCCAGCATAGGGGCGGGAGCACCCTACGAGCAGTACTTC; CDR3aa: CASIGAGAPYEQYF
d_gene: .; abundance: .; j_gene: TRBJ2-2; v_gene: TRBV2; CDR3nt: TGTGCCAGCAGCCCCCTAGTCGAAAACACCGGGGAGCTGTTTTTT; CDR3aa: CASSPLVENTGELFF
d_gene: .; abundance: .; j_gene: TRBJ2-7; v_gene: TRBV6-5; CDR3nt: TGTGCCAGCAGTTCCTTAGGGGTTAGCTCCTACGAGCAGTACTTC; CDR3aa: CASSSLGVSSYEQYF
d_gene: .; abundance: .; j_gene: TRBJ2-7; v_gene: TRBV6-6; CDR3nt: TGTGCCAGCAGTTACTCGATCAGTGAGCAGTACTTC; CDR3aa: CASSYSISEQYF